This T cell receptor (beta chain) was captured by sequencing in a study of cytomegalovirus exposure and HLA in healthy donors. Study-level results: The study flagged around 150 TCR beta chains as cytomegalovirus-associated. In a later analysis, V- and J-gene trimming of beta chains associated with a DCLRE1C missense variant, replicated independently.

The ends were cut back, 3 bases at V and 3 bases at J, with 2 bases in the middle. This CDR3 has 11 amino acids. The germline gives CDR1 MGHDK, CDR2 SYGVNS. Use of 60 Vbeta and 13 Jbeta primers characterized the PCR. How the authors handled the data: Per a later analysis, the number of unique TCR beta chains was 75 million to 90 million, of which 9 million to 14 million were shared. Profiled with immunoSEQ multiplex PCR; TCRdb holds only in-frame clones, not every one. That table furnishes V, J and clone size, whereas the DNA furnished D and trimming. The profile covers approximately 80,000 clones, with roughly 78% appearing a single time and roughly 2.6% taken by the ten largest. Concerning this clone: The antigen is unknown.

This TCR was sampled from a male donor in good health and CMV-seropositive. The sequenced sample consisted of PBMCs. This chain joins TRBV25-1 and TRBJ1-2; D remains ambiguous. CDR3 coding DNA: TGTGCCAGCAGTGACGACTATGGCTACACCTTC. The encoded protein is CASSDDYGYTF.